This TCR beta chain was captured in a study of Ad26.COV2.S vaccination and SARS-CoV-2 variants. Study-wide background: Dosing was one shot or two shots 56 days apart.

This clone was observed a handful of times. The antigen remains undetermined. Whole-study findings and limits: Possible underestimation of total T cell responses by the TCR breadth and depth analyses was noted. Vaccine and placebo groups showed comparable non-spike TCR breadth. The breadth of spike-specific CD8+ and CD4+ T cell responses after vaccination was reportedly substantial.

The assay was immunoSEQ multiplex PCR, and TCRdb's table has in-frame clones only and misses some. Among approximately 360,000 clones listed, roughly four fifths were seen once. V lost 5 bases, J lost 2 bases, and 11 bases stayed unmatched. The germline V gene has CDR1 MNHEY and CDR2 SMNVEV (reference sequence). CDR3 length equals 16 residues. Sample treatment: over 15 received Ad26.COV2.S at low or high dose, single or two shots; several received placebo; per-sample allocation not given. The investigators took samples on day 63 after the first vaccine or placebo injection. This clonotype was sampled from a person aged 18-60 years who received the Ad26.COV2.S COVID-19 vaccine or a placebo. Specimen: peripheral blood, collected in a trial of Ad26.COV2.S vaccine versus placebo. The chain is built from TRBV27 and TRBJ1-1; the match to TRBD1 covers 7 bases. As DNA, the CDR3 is TGTGCCAGCAGTCCCCGACCTAAGGGGGCAAACACTGAAGCTTTCTTT. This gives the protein CASSPRPKGANTEAFF.